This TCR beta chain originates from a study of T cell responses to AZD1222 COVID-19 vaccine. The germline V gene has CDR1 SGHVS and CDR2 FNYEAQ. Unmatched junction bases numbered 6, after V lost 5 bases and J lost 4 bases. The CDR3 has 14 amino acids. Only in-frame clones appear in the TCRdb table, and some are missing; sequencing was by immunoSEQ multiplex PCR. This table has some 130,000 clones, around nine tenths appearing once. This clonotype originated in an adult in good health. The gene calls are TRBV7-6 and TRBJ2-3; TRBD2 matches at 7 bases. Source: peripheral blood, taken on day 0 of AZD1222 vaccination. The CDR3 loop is CASSAGLRADTQYF. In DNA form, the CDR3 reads TGTGCCAGCAGCGCGGGACTACGTGCAGATACGCAGTATTTT.